These T cell receptor beta chains were read from a single sample in a study of early T cells in non-severe SARS-CoV-2 infection. TCRdb recomputed calls from the 5' RACE reads with MiXCR, one row per CDR3 protein. The profile shows 97,000 or so distinct CDR3 sequences, around 13% of them singletons. Sequenced sample: whole blood. These receptors were collected from an adult who was a healthcare worker with PCR-confirmed SARS-CoV-2 infection or an uninfected control (not recorded which). CDR3s include the opening cysteine and the closing phenylalanine or tryptophan.

TRBV13	CASSSLAGPEQFF
TRBV4-3	CASSQDRASQGRGQYF
TRBV7-9	CASSSATSGAHRTDTQYF
TRBV11-2	CASSLGGLAYLNEQFF
TRBV11-2	CASSLVAGLNTGELFF
TRBV7-3	CASSPGLAGSTDTQYF
TRBV7-2	CASSLVPEAELFF
TRBV20-1	CSARNRSTDTQYF
TRBV11-2	CASSLGTGQETQYF
TRBV12-2	CARTADTQYF
TRBV6-1	CASSEELSTLYEQYF
TRBV20-1	CSARSLGTSGTQYF
TRBV4-2	CASSAGQGDYEQYF
TRBV11-3	CASSGGRAYNEQFF
TRBV27	CASSSGGFYNEQFF
TRBV12-3/TRBV12-4	CASSSGGLGQPQHF
TRBV5-4	CASSLDSYPTDTQYF
TRBV3-1	CASSQEGTSEAFF
TRBV10-2	CASRGTAMPNTEAFF
TRBV2	CANQRDRDTEAFF
TRBV12-3/TRBV12-4	CASRSGVNTEAFF
TRBV6-1	CAIKQGAWKTQYF
TRBV12-3/TRBV12-4	CASSFNGATNTGELFF
TRBV3-2	CASSPSWSGFITGELFF
TRBV11-2	CASSSAVGVQETQYF
TRBV29-1	CSVPSLGGRELFF
TRBV12-3/TRBV12-4	CASGRTENEKLFF
TRBV12-3/TRBV12-4	CASSPAGGNYGYTF
TRBV9	CASGGGSVNEQFF
TRBV20-1	CSARDLGVGRFNEQYF
TRBV2	CASSFGTGRDNQPQHF
TRBV28	CASSLTTVNSPLHF
TRBV7-2	CASSFTLRGRIKKENTEAFF
TRBV28	CASSFQETQYF
TRBV2	CASQGQANTEAFF
TRBV6-1	CASNPLAQSGASYTF